This TCR beta chain was sequenced for a study of blood T cell repertoires in COVID-19 (dated by TCRdb to the early 2020s). For context, the study as a whole: Samples from collaborators originated in the United States, Italy and Spain and spanned both the acute and convalescent phases of COVID-19. The prospective study material was composed of cDNA or gDNA derived from T cells, B-cell-depleted T cells, or PBMCs. Subjects who had been exposed to COVID-19, were actively infected with it, or had recovered from it provided the deeply sampled blood TCRbeta repertoires that made up the dataset. The repertoires were made available in a free public database intended to serve as a resource for research on the immune response to SARS-CoV-2. The samples were drawn from two sources: the first 160 participants of the ongoing ImmuneRACE study, and 950 to 1,500 subjects contributed by 6 global collaborators. The sample metadata nearly always contained a de-identified subject ID, COVID-19 status, age in years and sex. Where HLA class I and class II types were available, the types were taken from metadata supplied by the sample provider, not from assay-based typing. Results the study describes overall, beyond this receptor: Clinical and demographic metadata were provided uncurated, with the amount varying by source and participant.

As for this clone: The antigen it recognizes is unknown. Base qualities are not recorded, but no much larger clone differs from it by a single base.

TCRbeta CDR3 regions were amplified from genomic DNA by means of the immunoSEQ Assay, a bias-controlled multiplex PCR. Per the authors' processing: The number of nucleated cells in each sample was estimated by amplification of reference gene primers within the assay. Sequence reads were collapsed and filtered to measure the absolute abundance of every unique TCRbeta CDR3 rearrangement. Productive Simpson clonality was computed per sample as the square root of Simpson's diversity index over productive rearrangements. Imported from immuneACCESS, the table was reduced by TCRdb to in-frame sequences with V and J called. These copies leave out some clones; in studies compared against another copy, an unresolved V gene accounts for under half, and the cause of the remainder is not known. The DNA was the basis for D and trimming; V, J and clone size are from that table. For this sample there are around 58,000 clones; just over 85% appear just once. The ten most abundant clones make up 43% of the sample.

In Seattle, one collaborating source enrolled patients while the infection was active and tracked those patients longitudinally over the course of disease. The collaborating institutions used their own protocols to collect whole blood in K2EDTA tubes. For TCRbeta analysis, collaborators shipped samples in one of three forms: frozen whole blood, isolated PBMCs, or DNA extracted from either of those sample types. V is reduced by 0 bases and J by 2 bases, leaving a spacing of 5 bases between them. Its CDR3 holds 15 amino acids, cysteine through phenylalanine. Only the CDR3 DNA stays, 45 bases, in frame from base 1. The germline V gene encodes CDR1 LNHNV and CDR2 YYDKDF (reference sequence).

Sequencing was done on a sample of peripheral blood. The TCR comes from a woman aged 55 to 70 with COVID-19, enrolled during active disease. The chain is encoded by TRBV15 joined to TRBJ2-6; the D segment cannot be called with confidence. The CDR3 sequence is CATSRDPAGANVLTF. In nucleotide form, the sequence is TGTGCCACCAGCAGAGATCCAGCTGGGGCCAACGTCCTGACTTTC.